This section outlines one T cell receptor (beta chain) sequence together with its context. The antigen remains undetermined. This specimen belongs to a study of T cell responses to AZD1222 COVID-19 vaccine. The overall study: Second-dose recipients at about 4 or about 12 weeks were treated as one pooled group.

Trimming took off 8 bases at V and 2 bases at J, with 14 bases between the two ends. The CDR3 contains 14 residues. Germline V gene lookup returns CDR1 MNHEY and CDR2 SVGAGI. Study results and caveats: Seropositive at baseline were only six AZD1222 recipients. Clonal diversity may have been underestimated, and the donors were mostly white British, with more females than males.

Assay: immunoSEQ multiplex PCR; the TCRdb copy retains only in-frame clones and omits some. This table holds 100,000 to 150,000 clones, roughly nine tenths found once. The rearrangement joins TRBV6-5 to TRBJ2-3; perhaps TRBD2 as D (5 bases). The sequenced sample was peripheral blood, obtained on day 0 of AZD1222 vaccination. The TCR was taken from an adult in good health. The CDR3 reads CASAPMGATDTQYF. In DNA, the CDR3 is TGTGCCAGCGCCCCTATGGGAGCCACAGATACGCAGTATTTT.